These T cell receptor beta chains were read from a single sample in a study of shared clonotypes between healthy human individuals. The assay was immunoSEQ multiplex PCR, and TCRdb's table has in-frame clones only and misses some. The sample includes about 2.3 million clones, around 93% of them seen just once. The sample taken for sequencing was naive CD4+ T cells from PBMCs. The origin of the receptors is a man between 18 and 29 years old in good health. Some clones in this sample may be carry-over from other donors' samples. Both conserved end residues are part of each CDR3. A D gene is named only where the DNA matches it firmly. Clone size, where shown, is once, few, many, or a class for clones that have expanded.

len: 15
j_gene: TRBJ2-3
abundance: .
d_gene: TRBD1
v_gene: TRBV6-6
CDR3nt: TGTGCCAGCAGTGGGGACAGGGGGGGCACAGATACGCAGTATTTT
CDR3aa: CASSGDRGGTDTQYF

len: 19
j_gene: TRBJ2-7
abundance: .
d_gene: TRBD1
v_gene: TRBV27
CDR3nt: TGTGCCAGCAGTTTACGGCCCTGGGTTGACCGACAGGGGTGGTACGAGCAGTACTTC
CDR3aa: CASSLRPWVDRQGWYEQYF

len: 17
j_gene: TRBJ2-1
abundance: .
d_gene: .
v_gene: TRBV7-3
CDR3nt: TGTGCCAGCAGCTTATACTCGACTATCAGCTCCTACAATGAGCAGTTCTTC
CDR3aa: CASSLYSTISSYNEQFF

len: 16
j_gene: TRBJ1-4
abundance: .
d_gene: .
v_gene: TRBV28
CDR3nt: TGTGCCAGCAGTTTATCTCAGGCACCTGGTAATGAAAAACTGTTTTTT
CDR3aa: CASSLSQAPGNEKLFF

len: 13
j_gene: TRBJ2-3
abundance: .
d_gene: .
v_gene: TRBV29-1
CDR3nt: TGCAGCGTTGGGGCGGGACGCACAGATACGCAGTATTTT
CDR3aa: CSVGAGRTDTQYF

len: 16
j_gene: TRBJ1-1
abundance: .
d_gene: .
v_gene: TRBV25-1
CDR3nt: TGTGCCAGCAGTGAAAGGCGTACCGGGGGGAACACTGAAGCTTTCTTT
CDR3aa: CASSERRTGGNTEAFF

len: 15
j_gene: TRBJ2-1
abundance: .
d_gene: .
v_gene: TRBV7-3
CDR3nt: TGTGCCAGCAGTCCTGGTGGGGGCCCTATTAATGAGCAGTTCTTC
CDR3aa: CASSPGGGPINEQFF

len: 13
j_gene: TRBJ1-2
abundance: .
d_gene: .
v_gene: TRBV9
CDR3nt: TGTGCCAGCAGCGTAGATTTACGCTATGGCTACACCTTC
CDR3aa: CASSVDLRYGYTF

len: 14
j_gene: TRBJ2-7
abundance: .
d_gene: .
v_gene: TRBV5-6
CDR3nt: TGTGCCAGCAGCTCCCATAGCCGCTCCTACGAGCAGTACTTC
CDR3aa: CASSSHSRSYEQYF

len: 15
j_gene: TRBJ1-1
abundance: .
d_gene: TRBD1
v_gene: TRBV18
CDR3nt: TGTGCCAGCTCCCTAGCCGGACAGGGAGATTCTGAAGCTTTCTTT
CDR3aa: CASSLAGQGDSEAFF

len: 16
j_gene: TRBJ2-2
abundance: .
d_gene: TRBD2
v_gene: TRBV27
CDR3nt: TGTGCCAGCAGGCCCGGACTAGCGGGACTCGGCGGGGAGCTGTTTTTT
CDR3aa: CASRPGLAGLGGELFF

len: 16
j_gene: TRBJ1-3
abundance: .
d_gene: .
v_gene: TRBV11-2
CDR3nt: TGTGCCAGCAGCTTCCCGGGGGGGCTAGGTGGAAACACCATATATTTT
CDR3aa: CASSFPGGLGGNTIYF

len: 14
j_gene: TRBJ1-3
abundance: .
d_gene: .
v_gene: TRBV7-2
CDR3nt: TGTGCCAGCAGCTCAGGAATAAGTGGAAACACCATATATTTT
CDR3aa: CASSSGISGNTIYF

len: 14
j_gene: TRBJ1-4
abundance: .
d_gene: TRBD1
v_gene: TRBV28
CDR3nt: TGTGCCAGCAGTTCGCAGGGGGCTGGGGAAAAACTGTTTTTT
CDR3aa: CASSSQGAGEKLFF

len: 13
j_gene: TRBJ2-5
abundance: .
d_gene: TRBD1
v_gene: TRBV6-1
CDR3nt: TGTGCCAGCCGGACAGGGCAGTGGGAGACCCAGTACTTC
CDR3aa: CASRTGQWETQYF

len: 15
j_gene: TRBJ1-1
abundance: .
d_gene: TRBD1
v_gene: TRBV29-1
CDR3nt: TGCAGCGTTGACGGGACAGGAGGTTTTAACACTGAAGCTTTCTTT
CDR3aa: CSVDGTGGFNTEAFF

len: 14
j_gene: TRBJ2-7
abundance: .
d_gene: .
v_gene: TRBV28
CDR3nt: TGTGCCAGCAGTGTCCCCGGGGGTCGCGGCGAGCAGTACTTC
CDR3aa: CASSVPGGRGEQYF

len: 13
j_gene: TRBJ1-2
abundance: few
d_gene: .
v_gene: TRBV4-1
CDR3nt: TGCGCCAGCAGCCAAGTGACCAGCTATGGCTACACCTTC
CDR3aa: CASSQVTSYGYTF

len: 14
j_gene: TRBJ2-7
abundance: .
d_gene: .
v_gene: TRBV5-1
CDR3nt: TGCGCCAGCAGCTTTGGGGGTGGTCGGTACGAGCAGTACTTC
CDR3aa: CASSFGGGRYEQYF

len: 15
j_gene: TRBJ2-5
abundance: .
d_gene: .
v_gene: TRBV4-1
CDR3nt: TGCGCCAGCAGCCAAGGTCGATTGAGGTTAGAGACCCAGTACTTC
CDR3aa: CASSQGRLRLETQYF

len: 15
j_gene: TRBJ2-1
abundance: .
d_gene: TRBD1
v_gene: TRBV5-4
CDR3nt: TGTGCCAGCAGCCTCGACAGGGGCACCTACAATGAGCAGTTCTTC
CDR3aa: CASSLDRGTYNEQFF

len: 17
j_gene: TRBJ2-1
abundance: .
d_gene: .
v_gene: TRBV4-1
CDR3nt: TGCGCCAGCAGCCAAGGTACCGGGCAGCAGAGGGGCAATGAGCAGTTCTTC
CDR3aa: CASSQGTGQQRGNEQFF

len: 14
j_gene: TRBJ1-5
abundance: .
d_gene: .
v_gene: TRBV5-1
CDR3nt: TGCGCCAGCAGCTTGTTTGGGGGGAATCAGCCCCAGCATTTT
CDR3aa: CASSLFGGNQPQHF

len: 16
j_gene: TRBJ1-1
abundance: .
d_gene: TRBD1
v_gene: TRBV10-3
CDR3nt: TGTGCCATCAGTGGCCGGTTACAGGGGCCGAACACTGAAGCTTTCTTT
CDR3aa: CAISGRLQGPNTEAFF

len: 14
j_gene: TRBJ1-1
abundance: .
d_gene: .
v_gene: TRBV9
CDR3nt: TGTGCCAGCAGCGTAGTGCCCAGGGCCACTGAAGCTTTCTTT
CDR3aa: CASSVVPRATEAFF

len: 17
j_gene: TRBJ2-7
abundance: .
d_gene: .
v_gene: TRBV4-1
CDR3nt: TGCGCCAGCAGCCCCGTGAGGGGCCTTGTTCCCTCAGGCGAGCAGTACTTC
CDR3aa: CASSPVRGLVPSGEQYF

len: 14
j_gene: TRBJ1-1
abundance: .
d_gene: .
v_gene: TRBV11-2
CDR3nt: TGTGCCAGCAACCGCCCATCCCTGAACACTGAAGCTTTCTTT
CDR3aa: CASNRPSLNTEAFF

len: 13
j_gene: TRBJ2-7
abundance: .
d_gene: .
v_gene: TRBV5-1
CDR3nt: TGCGCCAGCATGGAACAGGGCTCCTACGAGCAGTACTTC
CDR3aa: CASMEQGSYEQYF

len: 14
j_gene: TRBJ1-2
abundance: .
d_gene: .
v_gene: TRBV6-1
CDR3nt: TGTGCCAGCAGTGAAGGGCCAGGGAACTATGGCTACACCTTC
CDR3aa: CASSEGPGNYGYTF

len: 15
j_gene: TRBJ1-2
abundance: .
d_gene: .
v_gene: TRBV27
CDR3nt: TGTGCCAGCAGGCCGGGGAGACAGGCCAGCTATGGCTACACCTTC
CDR3aa: CASRPGRQASYGYTF

len: 16
j_gene: TRBJ2-2
abundance: .
d_gene: .
v_gene: TRBV7-2
CDR3nt: TGTGCCAGCAGCTTGTCTCCTTTCCCGAACACCGGGGAGCTGTTTTTT
CDR3aa: CASSLSPFPNTGELFF

len: 17
j_gene: TRBJ2-3
abundance: .
d_gene: TRBD2
v_gene: TRBV5-6
CDR3nt: TGTGCCAGCAGCTTCACTGCGACTAGCGGATACACAGATACGCAGTATTTT
CDR3aa: CASSFTATSGYTDTQYF

len: 13
j_gene: TRBJ1-3
abundance: .
d_gene: .
v_gene: TRBV6-5
CDR3nt: TGTGCCAGCGGGGACCGGGATCGAAACACCATATATTTT
CDR3aa: CASGDRDRNTIYF

len: 18
j_gene: TRBJ1-4
abundance: few
d_gene: TRBD1
v_gene: TRBV5-6
CDR3nt: TGTGCCAGCAGCTTTAATACAGGGGTCCCAAGGGAGGATGAAAAACTGTTTTTT
CDR3aa: CASSFNTGVPREDEKLFF

len: 13
j_gene: TRBJ1-1
abundance: .
d_gene: .
v_gene: TRBV5-1
CDR3nt: TGCGCCAGCAGCTTCTCTCCGACAGAAGAAGCTTTCTTT
CDR3aa: CASSFSPTEEAFF

len: 14
j_gene: TRBJ2-7
abundance: .
d_gene: .
v_gene: TRBV2
CDR3nt: TGTGCCAGCAGTGGTTCGACAGCTTCCTACGAGCAGTACTTC
CDR3aa: CASSGSTASYEQYF

len: 14
j_gene: TRBJ2-1
abundance: once
d_gene: .
v_gene: TRBV28
CDR3nt: TGTGCCAGCAGTTTTCTGACAGGATACAATGAGCAGTTCTTC
CDR3aa: CASSFLTGYNEQFF

len: 16
j_gene: TRBJ2-2
abundance: .
d_gene: TRBD2
v_gene: TRBV25-1
CDR3nt: TGTGCCAGCGGAAGACTAGCGGCCAAGAACACCGGGGAGCTGTTTTTT
CDR3aa: CASGRLAAKNTGELFF

len: 16
j_gene: TRBJ2-3
abundance: .
d_gene: TRBD2
v_gene: TRBV7-9
CDR3nt: TGTGCCAGCACCCAGAGGGCGGGAGGGCCCGCAGATACGCAGTATTTT
CDR3aa: CASTQRAGGPADTQYF

len: 14
j_gene: TRBJ2-1
abundance: .
d_gene: .
v_gene: TRBV28
CDR3nt: TGTGCCAGCAGTTTAGGACCTTCCTACAATGAGCAGTTCTTC
CDR3aa: CASSLGPSYNEQFF

len: 11
j_gene: TRBJ2-1
abundance: .
d_gene: TRBD2
v_gene: TRBV20-1
CDR3nt: TGCAGTGCTGGACTAGTAAATGAGCAGTTCTTC
CDR3aa: CSAGLVNEQFF

len: 14
j_gene: TRBJ1-1
abundance: .
d_gene: .
v_gene: TRBV28
CDR3nt: TGTGCCAGCAGTTTACGTGTGTTAAGCACTGAAGCTTTCTTT
CDR3aa: CASSLRVLSTEAFF

len: 14
j_gene: TRBJ2-7
abundance: .
d_gene: TRBD2
v_gene: TRBV28
CDR3nt: TGTGCCAGCAGGGGAGGGGTGGGGACCTACGAGCAGTACTTC
CDR3aa: CASRGGVGTYEQYF

len: 15
j_gene: TRBJ2-2
abundance: .
d_gene: .
v_gene: TRBV5-1
CDR3nt: TGCGCCAGCAGCTTGGTTGGGCCGAGTACCGGGGAGCTGTTTTTT
CDR3aa: CASSLVGPSTGELFF

len: 14
j_gene: TRBJ2-7
abundance: once
d_gene: TRBD1
v_gene: TRBV18
CDR3nt: TGTGCCAGCTCACCAGACAGGGTGACCAACGAGCAGTACTTC
CDR3aa: CASSPDRVTNEQYF

len: 12
j_gene: TRBJ2-7
abundance: .
d_gene: .
v_gene: TRBV21-1
CDR3nt: TGTGCCAGCAGCAAAGGAGGCTACGAGCAGTACTTC
CDR3aa: CASSKGGYEQYF

len: 15
j_gene: TRBJ2-1
abundance: .
d_gene: TRBD2
v_gene: TRBV5-4
CDR3nt: TGTGCCAGCAGCTGGACTAGCGGCGCCTACAATGAGCAGTTCTTC
CDR3aa: CASSWTSGAYNEQFF

len: 14
j_gene: TRBJ2-7
abundance: once
d_gene: TRBD2
v_gene: TRBV5-1
CDR3nt: TGCGCCAGCAGCCCCGGGACTAGCGGATACGAGCAGTACTTC
CDR3aa: CASSPGTSGYEQYF

len: 16
j_gene: TRBJ1-1
abundance: .
d_gene: .
v_gene: TRBV7-2
CDR3nt: TGTGCCAGCAGCCTATTACCCCCGGCATTGGGCGCTGAAGCTTTCTTT
CDR3aa: CASSLLPPALGAEAFF

len: 19
j_gene: TRBJ2-7
abundance: .
d_gene: TRBD2
v_gene: TRBV18
CDR3nt: TGTGCCAGCTCACCATTTGGGACAGCCGGGACTAGCGGGACCTACGAGCAGTACTTC
CDR3aa: CASSPFGTAGTSGTYEQYF

len: 14
j_gene: TRBJ2-2
abundance: .
d_gene: .
v_gene: TRBV25-1
CDR3nt: TGTGCCAGCAGTCCGCTGGCAGCCCGTGGGGAGCTGTTTTTT
CDR3aa: CASSPLAARGELFF

len: 15
j_gene: TRBJ1-1
abundance: .
d_gene: .
v_gene: TRBV7-9
CDR3nt: TGTGCCAGCAGCTTAGCGGCCAGCATGAACACTGAAGCTTTCTTT
CDR3aa: CASSLAASMNTEAFF

len: 11
j_gene: TRBJ1-3
abundance: .
d_gene: .
v_gene: TRBV28
CDR3nt: TGTGCCAGCAGTTCCGGAAACACCATATATTTT
CDR3aa: CASSSGNTIYF

len: 16
j_gene: TRBJ1-6
abundance: .
d_gene: TRBD1
v_gene: TRBV5-8
CDR3nt: TGTGCCAGCAGCTTGGGGACAGGGTCATGGAATTCACCCCTCCACTTT
CDR3aa: CASSLGTGSWNSPLHF